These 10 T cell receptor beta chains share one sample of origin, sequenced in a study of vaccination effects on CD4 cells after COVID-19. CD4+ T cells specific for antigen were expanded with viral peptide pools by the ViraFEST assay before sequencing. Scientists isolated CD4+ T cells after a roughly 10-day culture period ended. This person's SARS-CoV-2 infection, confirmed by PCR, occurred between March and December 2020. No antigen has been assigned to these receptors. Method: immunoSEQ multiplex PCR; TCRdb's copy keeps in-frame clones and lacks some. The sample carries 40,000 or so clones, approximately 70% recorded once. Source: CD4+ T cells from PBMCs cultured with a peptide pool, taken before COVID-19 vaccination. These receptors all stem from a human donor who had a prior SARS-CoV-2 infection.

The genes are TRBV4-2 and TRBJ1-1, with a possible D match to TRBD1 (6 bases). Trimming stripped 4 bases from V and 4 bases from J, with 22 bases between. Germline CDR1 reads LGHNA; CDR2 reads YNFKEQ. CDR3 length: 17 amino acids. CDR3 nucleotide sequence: TGTGCCAGCAGCCCCCGCCGGGGGGCCGAAGTCACCACTGAAGCTTTCTTT. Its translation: CASSPRRGAEVTTEAFF.

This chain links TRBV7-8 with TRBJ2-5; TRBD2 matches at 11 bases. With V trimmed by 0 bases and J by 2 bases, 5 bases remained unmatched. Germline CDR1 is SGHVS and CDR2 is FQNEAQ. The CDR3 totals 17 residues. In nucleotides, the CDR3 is TGTGCCAGCAGCTTAGCGCAGAGGACTAGCGGGCAAGAGACCCAGTACTTC. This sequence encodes CASSLAQRTSGQETQYF.

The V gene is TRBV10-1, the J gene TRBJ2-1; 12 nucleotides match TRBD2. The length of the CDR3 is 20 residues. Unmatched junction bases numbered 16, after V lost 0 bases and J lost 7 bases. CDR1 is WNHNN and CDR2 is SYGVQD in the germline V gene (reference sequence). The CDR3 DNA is TGCGCCAGCAGTGAGTCGCGGCTAGCGGGAGGGCGTTCGTTCGAGAATGAGCAGTTCTTC. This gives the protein CASSESRLAGGRSFENEQFF.

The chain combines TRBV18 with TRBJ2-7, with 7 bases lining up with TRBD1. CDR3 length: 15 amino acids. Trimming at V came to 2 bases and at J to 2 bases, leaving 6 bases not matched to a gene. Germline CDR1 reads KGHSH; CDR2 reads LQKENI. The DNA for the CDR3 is TGTGCCAGCTCACCATTGGACAGGTTTACCTACGAGCAGTACTTC. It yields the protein CASSPLDRFTYEQYF.

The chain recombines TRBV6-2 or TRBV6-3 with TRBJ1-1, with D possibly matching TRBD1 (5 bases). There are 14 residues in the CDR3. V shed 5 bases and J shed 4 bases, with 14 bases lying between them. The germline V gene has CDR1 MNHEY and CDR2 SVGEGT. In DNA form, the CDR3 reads TGTGCCAGCAGTCACGGGCGGGGGATCACTGAAGCTTTCTTT. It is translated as CASSHGRGITEAFF.

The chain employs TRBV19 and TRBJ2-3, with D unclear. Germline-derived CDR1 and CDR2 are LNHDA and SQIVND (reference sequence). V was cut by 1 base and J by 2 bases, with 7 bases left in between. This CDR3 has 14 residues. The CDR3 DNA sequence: TGTGCCAGTAGTATAGTACTACCCACAGATACGCAGTATTTT. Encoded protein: CASSIVLPTDTQYF.

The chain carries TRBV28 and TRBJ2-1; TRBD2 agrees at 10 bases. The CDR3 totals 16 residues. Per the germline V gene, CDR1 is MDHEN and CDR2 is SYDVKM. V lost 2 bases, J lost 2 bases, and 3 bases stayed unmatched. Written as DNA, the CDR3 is TGTGCCAGCAGTTTAACAGCGGGAGGGCCCTACAATGAGCAGTTCTTC. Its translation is CASSLTAGGPYNEQFF.

The chain's CDR3 is CAISVGASGASGSQYF. CDR3 DNA sequence: TGTGCCATCAGTGTAGGAGCTAGCGGGGCCTCAGGTTCGCAGTATTTT. J is TRBJ2-3 and V is TRBV10-3; 9 bases agree with TRBD2. CDR1 and CDR2 from the germline V gene are ENHRY and SYGVKD. The CDR3 totals 16 residues. The J segment lost 10 bases and the V segment lost 4 bases, leaving 15 bases of the junction unmatched.

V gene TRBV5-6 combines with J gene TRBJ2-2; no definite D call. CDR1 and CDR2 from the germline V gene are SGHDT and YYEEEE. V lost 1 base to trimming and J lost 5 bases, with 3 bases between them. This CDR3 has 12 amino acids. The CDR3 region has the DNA TGTGCCAGCAGCTTGCAGACCGGGGAGCTGTTTTTT. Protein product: CASSLQTGELFF.

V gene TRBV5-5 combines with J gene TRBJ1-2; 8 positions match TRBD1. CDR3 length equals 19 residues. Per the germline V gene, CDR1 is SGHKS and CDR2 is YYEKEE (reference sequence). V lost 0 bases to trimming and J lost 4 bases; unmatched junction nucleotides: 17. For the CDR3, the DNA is TGTGCCAGCAGCTTGGAGAGTTTGGCAGGGGGCGCGAATAGCTATGGCTACACCTTC. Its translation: CASSLESLAGGANSYGYTF.